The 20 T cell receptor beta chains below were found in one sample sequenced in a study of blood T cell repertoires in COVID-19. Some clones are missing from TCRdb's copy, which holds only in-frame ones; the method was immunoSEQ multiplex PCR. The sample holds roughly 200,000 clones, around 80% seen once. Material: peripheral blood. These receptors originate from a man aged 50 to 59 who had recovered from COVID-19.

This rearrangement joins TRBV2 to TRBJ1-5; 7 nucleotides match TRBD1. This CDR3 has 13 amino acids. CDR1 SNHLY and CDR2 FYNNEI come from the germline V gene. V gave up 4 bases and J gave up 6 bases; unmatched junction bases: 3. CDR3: CASSGTGLQPQHF. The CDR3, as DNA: TGTGCCAGCAGTGGGACAGGTCTTCAGCCCCAGCATTTT.

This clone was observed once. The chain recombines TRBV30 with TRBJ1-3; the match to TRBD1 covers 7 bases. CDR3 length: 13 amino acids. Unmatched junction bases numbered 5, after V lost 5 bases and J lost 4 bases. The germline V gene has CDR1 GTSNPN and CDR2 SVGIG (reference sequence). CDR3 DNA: TGTGCCTGGGACAGGGTGTCAGGAAACACCATATATTTT. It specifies CAWDRVSGNTIYF.

Written as DNA, the CDR3 is TGTGCCAGCAGTTTCAGCGGGAGCTCCTACGAGCAGTACTTC. Its translation: CASSFSGSSYEQYF. The chain is built from TRBV6-5 and TRBJ2-7; 8 nucleotides match TRBD2. The germline CDR1 and CDR2 sequences are MNHEY and SVGAGI. CDR3 length equals 14 residues. The trim removed 4 bases at V and 0 bases at J, leaving 2 bases unmatched.

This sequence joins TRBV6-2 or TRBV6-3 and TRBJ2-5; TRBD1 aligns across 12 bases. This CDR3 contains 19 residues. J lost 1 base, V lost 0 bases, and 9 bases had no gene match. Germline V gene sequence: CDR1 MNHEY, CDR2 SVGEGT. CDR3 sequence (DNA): TGTGCCAGCAGTTACTCGAGGGGACAGGGGGCCCTCCCCCAAGAGACCCAGTACTTC. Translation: CASSYSRGQGALPQETQYF.

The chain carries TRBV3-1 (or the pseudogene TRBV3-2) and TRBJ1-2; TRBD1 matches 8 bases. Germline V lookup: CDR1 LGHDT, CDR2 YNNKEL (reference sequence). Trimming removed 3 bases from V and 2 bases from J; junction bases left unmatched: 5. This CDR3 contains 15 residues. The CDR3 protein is CASSQRTGPNYGYTF. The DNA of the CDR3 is TGTGCCAGCAGCCAGCGGACAGGGCCCAACTATGGCTACACCTTC.

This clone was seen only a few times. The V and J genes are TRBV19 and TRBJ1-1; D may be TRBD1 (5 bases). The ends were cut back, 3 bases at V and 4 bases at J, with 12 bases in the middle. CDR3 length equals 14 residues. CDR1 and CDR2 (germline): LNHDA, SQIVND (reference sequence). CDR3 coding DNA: TGTGCCAGTAGTATCGGGGAGGGGCTCACTGAAGCTTTCTTT. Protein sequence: CASSIGEGLTEAFF.

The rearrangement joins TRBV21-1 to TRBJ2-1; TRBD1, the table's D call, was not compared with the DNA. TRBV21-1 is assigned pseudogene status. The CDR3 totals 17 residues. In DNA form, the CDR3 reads TGTGCCAGCAGCAAAGCGGAGGGGACAGACTTCTACAATGAGCAGTTCTTC. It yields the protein CASSKAEGTDFYNEQFF.

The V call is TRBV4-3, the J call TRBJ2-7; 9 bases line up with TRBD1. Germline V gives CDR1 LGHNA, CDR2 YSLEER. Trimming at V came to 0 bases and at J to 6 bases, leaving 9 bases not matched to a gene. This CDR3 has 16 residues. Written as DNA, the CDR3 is TGCGCCAGCAGCCAAGACGTCGGACAGGGGAGAGTCGAGCAGTACTTC. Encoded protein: CASSQDVGQGRVEQYF.

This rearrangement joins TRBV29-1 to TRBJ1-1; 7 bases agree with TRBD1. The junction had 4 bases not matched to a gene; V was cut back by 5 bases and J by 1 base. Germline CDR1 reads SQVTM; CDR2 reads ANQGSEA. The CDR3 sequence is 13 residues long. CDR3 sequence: CSVTGQSNTEAFF. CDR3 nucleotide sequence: TGCAGCGTTACGGGACAGTCGAACACTGAAGCTTTCTTT.

CDR3 sequence reads: CSVTRTGGSEQFF. The DNA for the CDR3 is TGCAGCGTTACCCGGACAGGGGGCAGTGAGCAGTTCTTC. The chain employs TRBV29-1 and TRBJ2-1, with 11 positions matching TRBD1. V gave up 5 bases and J gave up 9 bases; unmatched junction bases: 6. The CDR3 is 13 residues long. Germline V lookup: CDR1 SQVTM, CDR2 ANQGSEA.

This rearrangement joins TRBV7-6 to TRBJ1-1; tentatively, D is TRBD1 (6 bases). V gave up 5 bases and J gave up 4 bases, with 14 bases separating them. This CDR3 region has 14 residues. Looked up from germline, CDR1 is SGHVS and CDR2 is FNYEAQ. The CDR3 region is CASSLTGSSTEAFF. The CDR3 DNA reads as TGTGCCAGCAGCCTTACAGGGTCTAGCACTGAAGCTTTCTTT.

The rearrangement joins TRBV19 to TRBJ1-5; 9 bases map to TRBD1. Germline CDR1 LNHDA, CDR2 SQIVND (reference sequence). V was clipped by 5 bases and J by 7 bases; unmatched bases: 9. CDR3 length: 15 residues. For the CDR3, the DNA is TGTGCCAGTAGTGGAACAGGGGGCGCGGGACAGCCCCAGCATTTT. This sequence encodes CASSGTGGAGQPQHF.

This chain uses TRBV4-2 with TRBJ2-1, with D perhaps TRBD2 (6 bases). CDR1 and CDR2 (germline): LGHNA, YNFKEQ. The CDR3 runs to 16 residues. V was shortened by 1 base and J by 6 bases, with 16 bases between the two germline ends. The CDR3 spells CASSQASRELVNEQFF. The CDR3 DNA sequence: TGTGCCAGCAGCCAAGCGTCCCGGGAGTTGGTCAATGAGCAGTTCTTC.

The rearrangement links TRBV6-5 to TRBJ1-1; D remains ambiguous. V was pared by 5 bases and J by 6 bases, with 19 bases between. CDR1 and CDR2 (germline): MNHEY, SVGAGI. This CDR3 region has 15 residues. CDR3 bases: TGTGCCAGCAGTCACCCGGGAGGGTATGGATCTGAAGCTTTCTTT. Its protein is CASSHPGGYGSEAFF.

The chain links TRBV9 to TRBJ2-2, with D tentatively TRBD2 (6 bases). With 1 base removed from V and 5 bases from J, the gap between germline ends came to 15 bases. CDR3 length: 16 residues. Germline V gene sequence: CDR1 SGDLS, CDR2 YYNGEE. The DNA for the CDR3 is TGTGCCAGCAGCGTAATCCCCGGGAGTAGTACCGGGGAGCTGTTTTTT. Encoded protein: CASSVIPGSSTGELFF.

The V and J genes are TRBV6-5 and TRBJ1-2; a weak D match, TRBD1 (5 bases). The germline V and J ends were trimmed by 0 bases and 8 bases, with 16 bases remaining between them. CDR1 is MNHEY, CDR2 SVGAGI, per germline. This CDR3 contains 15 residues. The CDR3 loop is CASSYSAGPTRGYTF. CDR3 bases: TGTGCCAGCAGTTACTCCGCAGGGCCCACTCGGGGCTACACCTTC.

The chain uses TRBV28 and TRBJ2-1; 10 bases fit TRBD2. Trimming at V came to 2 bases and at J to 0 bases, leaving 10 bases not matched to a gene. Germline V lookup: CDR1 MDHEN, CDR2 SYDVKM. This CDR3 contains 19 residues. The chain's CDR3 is CASSLLGGSGRNSYNEQFF. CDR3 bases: TGTGCCAGCAGTTTACTTGGGGGTAGCGGGAGGAACTCCTACAATGAGCAGTTCTTC.

CDR3 nucleotide sequence: TGCAGCGTCGCGGGCCCCCTAGCGGGTGAGGCGGAGACCCAGTACTTC. It encodes CSVAGPLAGEAETQYF. This chain uses TRBV29-1 with TRBJ2-5, with TRBD2 matching 8 bases. Germline CDR1 is SQVTM and CDR2 is ANQGSEA. J gave up 5 bases and V 6 bases, and 17 bases lay outside the gene matches. The CDR3 consists of 16 residues.

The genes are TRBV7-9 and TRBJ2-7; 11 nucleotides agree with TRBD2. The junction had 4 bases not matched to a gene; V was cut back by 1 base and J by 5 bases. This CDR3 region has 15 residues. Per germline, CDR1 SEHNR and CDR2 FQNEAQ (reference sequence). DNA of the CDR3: TGTGCCAGCAGCTTAGGCCGACTAGCGGGAAACGAGCAGTACTTC. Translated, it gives CASSLGRLAGNEQYF.

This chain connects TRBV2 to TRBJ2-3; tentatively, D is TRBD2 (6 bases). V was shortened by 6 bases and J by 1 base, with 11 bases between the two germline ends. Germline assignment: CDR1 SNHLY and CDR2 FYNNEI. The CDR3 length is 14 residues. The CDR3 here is CASSGSFGTDTQYF. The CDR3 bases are TGTGCCAGCAGCGGGAGTTTCGGCACAGATACGCAGTATTTT.